This TCR beta chain was observed in a study of shared clonotypes between healthy human individuals. Comments on this clone: The antigen is undetermined.

The donors were adults (healthy and HIV-negative) with no recent acute infections or vaccinations. V was clipped by 4 bases and J by 16 bases, with 16 bases between them. This CDR3 contains 12 residues. CDR1 is MNHNS and CDR2 is SASEGT in the germline V gene. Study observations and caveats: Clonotype sharing levels among donors were expected to vary with sequencing depth.

Every subset had its genomic DNA shared out evenly among several immunoSEQ plates. Sequenced by immunoSEQ multiplex PCR; TCRdb stores in-frame clones only, minus some. Of about 1 million clones listed, about 76% are singletons. This sequence was found in a man between 18 and 35 years old in good health. Specimen: memory CD4+ T cells sorted from blood. The subset here: CD45RA-negative fraction. V and J are TRBV6-1 and TRBJ1-4; D is perhaps TRBD1 (6 bases). This CDR3 reads CASSVGGQPPFF. CDR3 sequence (DNA): TGTGCCAGCAGTGTCGGGGGGCAGCCCCCGTTTTTT.